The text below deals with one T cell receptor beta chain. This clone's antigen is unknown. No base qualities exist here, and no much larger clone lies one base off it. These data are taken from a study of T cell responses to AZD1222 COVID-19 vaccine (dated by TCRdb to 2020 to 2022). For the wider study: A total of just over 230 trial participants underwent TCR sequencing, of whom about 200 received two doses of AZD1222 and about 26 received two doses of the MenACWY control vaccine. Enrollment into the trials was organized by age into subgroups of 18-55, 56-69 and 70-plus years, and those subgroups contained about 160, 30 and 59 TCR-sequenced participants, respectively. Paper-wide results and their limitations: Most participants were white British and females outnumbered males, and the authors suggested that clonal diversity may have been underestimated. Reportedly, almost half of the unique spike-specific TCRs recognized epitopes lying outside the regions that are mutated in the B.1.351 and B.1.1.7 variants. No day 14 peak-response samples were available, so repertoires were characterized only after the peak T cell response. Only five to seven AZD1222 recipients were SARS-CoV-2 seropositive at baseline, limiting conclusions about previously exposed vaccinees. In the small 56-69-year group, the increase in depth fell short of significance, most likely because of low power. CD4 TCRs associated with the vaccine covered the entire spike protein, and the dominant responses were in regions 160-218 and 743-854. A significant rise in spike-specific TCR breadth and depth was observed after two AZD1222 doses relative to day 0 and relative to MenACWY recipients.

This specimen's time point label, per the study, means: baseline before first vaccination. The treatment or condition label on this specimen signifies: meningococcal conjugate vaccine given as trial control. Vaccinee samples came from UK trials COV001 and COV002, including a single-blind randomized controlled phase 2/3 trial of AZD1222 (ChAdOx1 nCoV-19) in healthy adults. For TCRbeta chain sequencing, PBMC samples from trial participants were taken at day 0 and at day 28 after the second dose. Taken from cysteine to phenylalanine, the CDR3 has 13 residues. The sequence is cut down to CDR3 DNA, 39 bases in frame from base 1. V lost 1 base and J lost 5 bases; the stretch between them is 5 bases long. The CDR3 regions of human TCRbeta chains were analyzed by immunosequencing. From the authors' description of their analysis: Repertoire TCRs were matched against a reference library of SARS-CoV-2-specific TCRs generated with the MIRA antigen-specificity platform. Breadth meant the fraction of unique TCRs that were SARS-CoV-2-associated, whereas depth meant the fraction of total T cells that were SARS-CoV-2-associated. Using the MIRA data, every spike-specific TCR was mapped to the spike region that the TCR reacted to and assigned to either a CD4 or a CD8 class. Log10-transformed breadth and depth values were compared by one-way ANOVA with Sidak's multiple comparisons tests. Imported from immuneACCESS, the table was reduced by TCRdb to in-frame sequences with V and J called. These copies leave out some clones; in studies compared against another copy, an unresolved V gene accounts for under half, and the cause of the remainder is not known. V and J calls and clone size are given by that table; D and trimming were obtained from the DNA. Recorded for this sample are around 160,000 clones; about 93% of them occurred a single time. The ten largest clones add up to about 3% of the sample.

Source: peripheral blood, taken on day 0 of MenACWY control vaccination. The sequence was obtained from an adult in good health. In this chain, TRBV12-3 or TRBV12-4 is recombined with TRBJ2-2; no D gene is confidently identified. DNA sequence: TGTGCCAGCAGTTTAGAGCGAACCGGGGAGCTGTTTTTT. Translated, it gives CASSLERTGELFF.